This TCR beta chain was observed in a study of blood T cell repertoires in COVID-19. Patients in Seattle were enrolled during active infection, then followed longitudinally. Methods used by the authors: Estimates of nucleated cell counts were drawn from the amplification of reference gene primers. Clones were read by immunoSEQ multiplex PCR, and TCRdb kept only the in-frame ones, dropping some. D and trimming were read from the DNA, whereas the V and J calls and clone size are those reported in that table. This sample has about 350,000 clones, with about 92% found just once. The CDR3 sequence is 15 residues long. V was clipped by 3 bases and J by 6 bases, with 14 bases between them. Germline CDR1 is LNHDA and CDR2 is SQIVND (reference sequence).

The origin of this receptor is a woman in her sixties or seventies with COVID-19, enrolled during active disease. The J gene is TRBJ1-4, the V gene TRBV19, with TRBD1 as a possible D gene (6 bases). The sample comprised peripheral blood. Here the CDR3 reads CASSMDRGAYEKLFF. Here the CDR3 DNA reads TGTGCCAGTAGTATGGATCGGGGGGCGTATGAAAAACTGTTTTTT. The full variable domain, its missing parts supplied by reference TRBV19 and TRBJ1-4, is DGGITQSPKYLFRKEGQNVTLSCEQNLNHDAMYWYRQDPGQGLRLIYYSQIVNDFQKGDIAEGYSVSREKKESFPLTVTSAQKNPTAFYLCASSMDRGAYEKLFFGSGTQLSVL.